This TCR beta chain is drawn from a study of T cell repertoires in ileal Crohn's disease. Background on the study: About half received postoperative treatment, some 10 with thiopurines and 15 to 20 anti-TNF. Study-wide results and caveats: Mucosal expansions were suggested to be mainly CD8 T cells.

As regards this clone: The antigen remains undetermined.

V gave up 0 bases and J gave up 0 bases; unmatched junction bases: 3. Per germline, CDR1 SGHRS and CDR2 YFSETQ. CDR3 length: 16 amino acids. Adults with ileal or ileocolonic Crohn's disease and an indication for resection were eligible. Sequenced by immunoSEQ multiplex PCR; TCRdb stores in-frame clones only, minus some. Of roughly 13,000 clones listed, 78% are singletons. The specimen was ileal tissue. The rearrangement uses TRBV5-1 and TRBJ1-3; 7 bases map to TRBD1. The TCR originated in an adult with Crohn's disease. This CDR3 reads CASSLAGTASGNTIYF. CDR3 nucleotides: TGCGCCAGCAGCTTGGCAGGGACAGCCTCTGGAAACACCATATATTTT.